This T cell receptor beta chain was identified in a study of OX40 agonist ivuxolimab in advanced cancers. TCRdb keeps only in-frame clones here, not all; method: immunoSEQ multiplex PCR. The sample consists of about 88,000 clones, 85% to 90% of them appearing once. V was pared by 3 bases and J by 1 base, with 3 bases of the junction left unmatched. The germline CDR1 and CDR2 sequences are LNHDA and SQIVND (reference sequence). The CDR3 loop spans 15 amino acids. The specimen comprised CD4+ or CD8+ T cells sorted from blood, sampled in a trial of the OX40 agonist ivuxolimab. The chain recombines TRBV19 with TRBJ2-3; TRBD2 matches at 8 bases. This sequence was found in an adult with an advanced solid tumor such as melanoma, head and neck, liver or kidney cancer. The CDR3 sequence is CASSIGGAGTDTQYF. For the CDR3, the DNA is TGTGCCAGTAGTATCGGGGGGGCTGGCACAGATACGCAGTATTTT.